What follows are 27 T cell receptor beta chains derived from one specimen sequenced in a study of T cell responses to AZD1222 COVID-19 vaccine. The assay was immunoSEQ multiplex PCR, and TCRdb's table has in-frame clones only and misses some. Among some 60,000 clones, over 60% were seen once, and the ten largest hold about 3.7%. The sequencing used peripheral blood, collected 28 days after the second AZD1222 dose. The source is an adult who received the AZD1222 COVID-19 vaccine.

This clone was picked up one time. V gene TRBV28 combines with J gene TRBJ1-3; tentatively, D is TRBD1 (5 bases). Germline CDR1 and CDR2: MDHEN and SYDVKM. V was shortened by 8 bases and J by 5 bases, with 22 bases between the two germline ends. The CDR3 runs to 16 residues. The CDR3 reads CASGTLGRVRRNTIYF. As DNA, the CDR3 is TGTGCCAGCGGGACTTTAGGACGGGTTCGTAGAAACACCATATATTTT.

The CDR3 reads CSAGHHEQYF. Here the CDR3 DNA reads TGCAGCGCGGGACACCACGAGCAGTACTTC. The chain joins TRBV29-1 to TRBJ2-7, with D perhaps TRBD1 (6 bases). Germline V gene data show CDR1 as SQVTM and CDR2 as ANQGSEA. The CDR3 loop spans 10 amino acids. V was trimmed by 7 bases and J by 5 bases, leaving 9 bases between them.

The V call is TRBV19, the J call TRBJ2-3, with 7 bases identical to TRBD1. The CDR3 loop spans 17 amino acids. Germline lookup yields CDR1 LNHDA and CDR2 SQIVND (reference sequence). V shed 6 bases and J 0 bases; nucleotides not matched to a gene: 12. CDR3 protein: CASRTTGEPFSTDTQYF. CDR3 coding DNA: TGTGCCAGTAGAACCACAGGGGAACCCTTTAGCACAGATACGCAGTATTTT.

The CDR3 DNA reads as TGTGCCAGCAGCCAGCCCAACCAGGGGGGAGAGACCCAGTACTTC. It yields the protein CASSQPNQGGETQYF. The chain employs TRBV5-6 and TRBJ2-5; D may be TRBD1 (7 bases). The CDR3 is made up of 15 amino acids. The germline V and J ends were trimmed by 4 bases and 4 bases, with 17 bases remaining between them. The germline V gene encodes CDR1 SGHDT and CDR2 YYEEEE.

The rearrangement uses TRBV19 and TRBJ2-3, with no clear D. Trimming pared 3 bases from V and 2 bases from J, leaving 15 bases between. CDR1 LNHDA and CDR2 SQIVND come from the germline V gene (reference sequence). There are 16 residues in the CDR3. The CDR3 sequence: CASSIFLVQNTDTQYF. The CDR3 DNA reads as TGTGCCAGTAGTATTTTCTTAGTACAGAACACAGATACGCAGTATTTT. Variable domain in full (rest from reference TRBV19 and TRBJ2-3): DGGITQSPKYLFRKEGQNVTLSCEQNLNHDAMYWYRQDPGQGLRLIYYSQIVNDFQKGDIAEGYSVSREKKESFPLTVTSAQKNPTAFYLCASSIFLVQNTDTQYFGPGTRLTVL.

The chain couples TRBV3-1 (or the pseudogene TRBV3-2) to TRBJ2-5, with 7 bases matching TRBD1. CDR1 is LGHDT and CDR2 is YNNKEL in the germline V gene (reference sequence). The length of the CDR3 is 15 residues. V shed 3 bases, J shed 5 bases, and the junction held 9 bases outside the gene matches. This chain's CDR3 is CASSHRQGWEETQYF. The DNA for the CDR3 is TGTGCCAGCAGCCATCGACAGGGTTGGGAGGAGACCCAGTACTTC.

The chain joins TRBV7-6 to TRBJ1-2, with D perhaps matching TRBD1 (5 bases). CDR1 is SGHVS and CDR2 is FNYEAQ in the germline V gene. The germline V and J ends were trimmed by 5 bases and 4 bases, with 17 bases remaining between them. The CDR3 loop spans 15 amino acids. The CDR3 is CASSPDTGSGYGYTF. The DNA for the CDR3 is TGTGCCAGCAGCCCGGACACCGGGAGTGGCTATGGCTACACCTTC.

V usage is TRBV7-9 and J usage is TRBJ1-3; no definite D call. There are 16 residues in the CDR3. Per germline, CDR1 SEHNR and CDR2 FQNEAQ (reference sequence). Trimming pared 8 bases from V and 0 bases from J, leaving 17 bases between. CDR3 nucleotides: TGTGCCAGCGTTGGGCGGGCGACTAGCTCTGGAAACACCATATATTTT. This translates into CASVGRATSSGNTIYF.

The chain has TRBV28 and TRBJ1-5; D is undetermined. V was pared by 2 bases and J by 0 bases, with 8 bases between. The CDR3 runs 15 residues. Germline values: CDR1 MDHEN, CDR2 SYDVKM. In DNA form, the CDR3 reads TGTGCCAGCAGTTTAAGACCGAATAGCAATCAGCCCCAGCATTTT. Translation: CASSLRPNSNQPQHF.

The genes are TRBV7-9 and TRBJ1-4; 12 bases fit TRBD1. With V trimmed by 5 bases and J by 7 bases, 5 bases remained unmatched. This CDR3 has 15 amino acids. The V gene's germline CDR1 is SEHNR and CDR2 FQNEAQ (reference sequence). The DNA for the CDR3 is TGTGCCAGCAGCATGGGACAGGGGGCCGGTGAAAAACTGTTTTTT. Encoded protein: CASSMGQGAGEKLFF.

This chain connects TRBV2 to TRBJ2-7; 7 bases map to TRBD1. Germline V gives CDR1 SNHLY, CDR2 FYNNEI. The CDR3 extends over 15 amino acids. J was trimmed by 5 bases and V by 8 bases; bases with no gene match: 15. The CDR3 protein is CASFEGAGAMDEQYF. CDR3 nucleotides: TGTGCCAGCTTCGAGGGGGCAGGGGCTATGGACGAGCAGTACTTC. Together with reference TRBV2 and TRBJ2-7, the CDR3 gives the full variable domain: EPEVTQTPSHQVTQMGQEVILRCVPISNHLYFYWYRQILGQKVEFLVSFYNNEISEKSEIFDDQFSVERPDGSNFTLKIRSTKLEDSAMYFCASFEGAGAMDEQYFGPGTRLTVT.

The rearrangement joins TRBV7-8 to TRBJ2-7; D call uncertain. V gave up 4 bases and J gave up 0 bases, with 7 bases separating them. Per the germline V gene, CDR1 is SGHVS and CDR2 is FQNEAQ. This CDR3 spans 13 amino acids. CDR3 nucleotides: TGTGCCAGCAGCTCCTTCCTCTCCTACGAGCAGTACTTC. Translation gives CASSSFLSYEQYF. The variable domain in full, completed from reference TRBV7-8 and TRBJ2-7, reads GAGVSQSPRYKVAKRGQDVALRCDPISGHVSLFWYQQALGQGPEFLTYFQNEAQLDKSGLPSDRFFAERPEGSVSTLKIQRTQQEDSAVYLCASSSFLSYEQYFGPGTRLTVT.

CDR3 sequence: CASSPGDRQETQYF. DNA for the CDR3: TGTGCCAGCAGTCCAGGGGACAGACAAGAGACCCAGTACTTC. The V and J genes are TRBV27 and TRBJ2-5, with 7 nucleotides matching TRBD1. J was trimmed by 2 bases and V by 5 bases; bases with no gene match: 5. The CDR3 is 14 amino acids. CDR1 and CDR2 from the germline V gene are MNHEY and SMNVEV (reference sequence).

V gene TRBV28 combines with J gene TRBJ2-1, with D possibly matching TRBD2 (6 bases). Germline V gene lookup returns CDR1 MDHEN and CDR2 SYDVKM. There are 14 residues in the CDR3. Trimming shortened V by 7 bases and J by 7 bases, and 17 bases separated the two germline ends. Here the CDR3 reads CASTRVGRWNEQFF. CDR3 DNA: TGTGCCAGCACCCGGGTTGGGAGGTGGAATGAGCAGTTCTTC.

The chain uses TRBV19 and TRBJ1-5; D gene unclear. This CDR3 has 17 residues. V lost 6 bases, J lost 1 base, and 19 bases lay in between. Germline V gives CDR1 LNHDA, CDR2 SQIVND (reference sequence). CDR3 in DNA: TGTGCCAGTAGCCCTGAAGCTTCTGGGCTGAGCAATCAGCCCCAGCATTTT. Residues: CASSPEASGLSNQPQHF.

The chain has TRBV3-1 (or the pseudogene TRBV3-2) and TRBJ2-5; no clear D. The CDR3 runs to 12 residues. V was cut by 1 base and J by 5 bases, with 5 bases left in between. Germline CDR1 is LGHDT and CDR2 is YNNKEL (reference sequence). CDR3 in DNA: TGTGCCAGCAGCCAAGGATCGGAGACCCAGTACTTC. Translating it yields CASSQGSETQYF.

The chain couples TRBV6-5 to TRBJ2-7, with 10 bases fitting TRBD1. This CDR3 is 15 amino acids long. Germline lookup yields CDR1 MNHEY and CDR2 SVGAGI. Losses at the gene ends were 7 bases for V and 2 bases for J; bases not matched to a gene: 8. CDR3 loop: CASNIPTGGAYEQYF. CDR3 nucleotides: TGTGCCAGCAACATCCCGACAGGGGGCGCCTACGAGCAGTACTTC.

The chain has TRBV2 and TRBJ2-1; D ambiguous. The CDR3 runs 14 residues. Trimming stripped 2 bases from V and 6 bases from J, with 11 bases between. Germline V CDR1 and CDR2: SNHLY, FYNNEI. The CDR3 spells CASSEWGGGNEQFF. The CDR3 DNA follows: TGTGCCAGCAGTGAATGGGGTGGTGGCAATGAGCAGTTCTTC.

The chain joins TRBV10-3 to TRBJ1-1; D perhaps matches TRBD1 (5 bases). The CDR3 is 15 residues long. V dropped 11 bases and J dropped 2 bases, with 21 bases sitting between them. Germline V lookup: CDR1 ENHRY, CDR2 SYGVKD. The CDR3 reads CAARRSEGLNTEAFF. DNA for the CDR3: TGTGCCGCCCGGCGGTCAGAGGGACTCAACACTGAAGCTTTCTTT.

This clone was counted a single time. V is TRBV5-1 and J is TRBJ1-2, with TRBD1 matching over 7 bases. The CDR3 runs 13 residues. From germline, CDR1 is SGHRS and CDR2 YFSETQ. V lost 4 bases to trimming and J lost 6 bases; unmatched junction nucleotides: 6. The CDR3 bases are TGCGCCAGCAGCGCAGAGGGGGCAGATGGCTACACCTTC. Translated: CASSAEGADGYTF.

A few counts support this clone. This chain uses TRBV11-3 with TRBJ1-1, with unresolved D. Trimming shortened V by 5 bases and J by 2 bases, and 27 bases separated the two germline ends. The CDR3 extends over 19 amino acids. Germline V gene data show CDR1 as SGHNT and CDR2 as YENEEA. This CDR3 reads CASSQTDVWASSTNTEAFF. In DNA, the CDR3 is TGTGCCAGCAGCCAAACGGACGTTTGGGCGTCGTCGACAAACACTGAAGCTTTCTTT.

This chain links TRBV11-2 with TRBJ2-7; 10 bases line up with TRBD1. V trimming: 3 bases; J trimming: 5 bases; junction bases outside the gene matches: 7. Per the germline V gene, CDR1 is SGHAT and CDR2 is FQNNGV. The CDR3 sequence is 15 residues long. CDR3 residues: CASSFRDRGTHEQYF. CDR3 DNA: TGTGCCAGCAGCTTCCGGGACAGGGGAACCCACGAGCAGTACTTC.

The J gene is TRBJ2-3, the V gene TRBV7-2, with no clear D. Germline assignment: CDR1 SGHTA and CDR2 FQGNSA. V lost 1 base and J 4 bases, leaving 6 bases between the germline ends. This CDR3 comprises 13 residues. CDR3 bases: TGTGCCAGCAGCTTAGGAACGGCAGATACGCAGTATTTT. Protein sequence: CASSLGTADTQYF. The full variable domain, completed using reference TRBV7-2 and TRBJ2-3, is GAGVSQSPSNKVTEKGKDVELRCDPISGHTALYWYRQSLGQGLEFLIYFQGNSAPDKSGLPSDRFSAERTGGSVSTLTIQRTQQEDSAVYLCASSLGTADTQYFGPGTRLTVL.

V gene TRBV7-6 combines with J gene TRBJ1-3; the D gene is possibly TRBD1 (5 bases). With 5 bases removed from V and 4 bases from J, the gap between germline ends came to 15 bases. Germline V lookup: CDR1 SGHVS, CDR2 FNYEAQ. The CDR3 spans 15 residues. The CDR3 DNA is TGTGCCAGCAGCCCCTCGGGGCTAGTAGGAAACACCATATATTTT. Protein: CASSPSGLVGNTIYF.

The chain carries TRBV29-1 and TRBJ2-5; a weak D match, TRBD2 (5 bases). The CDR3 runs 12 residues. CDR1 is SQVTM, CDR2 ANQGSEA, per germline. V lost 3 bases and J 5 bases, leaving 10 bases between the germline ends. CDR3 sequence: CSVENGGETQYF. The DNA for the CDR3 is TGCAGCGTTGAGAATGGAGGCGAGACCCAGTACTTC.

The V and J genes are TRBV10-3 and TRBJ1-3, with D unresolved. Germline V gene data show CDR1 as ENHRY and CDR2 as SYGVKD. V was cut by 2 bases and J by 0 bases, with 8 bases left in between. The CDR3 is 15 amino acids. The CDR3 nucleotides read TGTGCCATCAGTGAGAGACCCGTCTCTGGAAACACCATATATTTT. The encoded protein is CAISERPVSGNTIYF.

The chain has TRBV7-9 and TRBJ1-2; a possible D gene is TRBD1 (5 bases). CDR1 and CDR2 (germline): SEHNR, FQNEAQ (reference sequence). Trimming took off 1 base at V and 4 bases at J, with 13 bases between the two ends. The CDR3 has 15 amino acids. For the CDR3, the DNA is TGTGCCAGCAGCTTAGAAGGGGATGGGGGCTATGGCTACACCTTC. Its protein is CASSLEGDGGYGYTF.